These T cell receptor beta chains were read from a single sample in a study of blood T cell repertoires in COVID-19. Libraries were prepared by immunoSEQ multiplex PCR; TCRdb keeps only in-frame clonotypes and omits some of them. In the table there are about 38,000 clones, nearly 90% of which are singletons. Specimen: peripheral blood. The receptor set was obtained from a man aged 55-75 years with active or convalescent COVID-19. Both conserved end residues are part of each CDR3. The order of the fields is V gene, D gene, J gene, CDR3 protein. D genes are given only for firm matches.

TRBV5-6,TRBD2,TRBJ2-5,CASSFPLLAGDQETQYF
TRBV2,TRBD1,TRBJ2-3,CASSFAGQGKKDTQYF
TRBV2,-,TRBJ1-4,CASSDRDKNEKLFF
TRBV6-4,TRBD2,TRBJ2-7,CASIGSKSGLAGGSRKGRSYEQYF
TRBV3-1/TRBV3-2,-,TRBJ1-3,CASSQVGAERRNTIYF
TRBV21-1,-,TRBJ1-6,CASSNPGQGNSPLHF
TRBV28,-,TRBJ2-7,CASTSEEQGRYEQYF
TRBV11-2,-,TRBJ2-5,CASSLDYVQAQVETQYF
TRBV10-2,-,TRBJ2-1,CASSERYDEQFF
TRBV2,-,TRBJ2-3,CASSDEQQGYYTDTQYF
TRBV29-1,-,TRBJ2-1,CSVEDVRQEPLSYNEQFF
TRBV5-1,-,TRBJ1-1,CASSFPGMMNTEAFF
TRBV6-5,-,TRBJ2-7,CASSYGGYYEQYF
TRBV28,-,TRBJ2-5,CASGGGAEETQYF
TRBV18,-,TRBJ1-2,CASSPPSNYGYTF
TRBV5-4,-,TRBJ1-6,CASSGNNSPLHF
TRBV28,TRBD1,TRBJ1-1,CASSNRLIFRDRGTEAFF
TRBV19,TRBD1,TRBJ1-1,CASSAYPGQGASGRTEAFF
TRBV20-1,TRBD2,TRBJ2-1,CSASPLAGARNEQFF
TRBV28,TRBD2,TRBJ2-3,CASSFMITAGGNTDTQYF
TRBV5-1,TRBD1,TRBJ1-2,CASSCRGRNGYTF
TRBV18,-,TRBJ2-7,CASSPQRVASYEQYF
TRBV5-1,TRBD1,TRBJ2-7,CASSPGRRGQKSYEQYF
TRBV4-1,-,TRBJ2-5,CASSPRVKETQYF
TRBV9,-,TRBJ2-2,CASSVVSTGELFF
TRBV28,TRBD2,TRBJ2-7,CASSPWTSVLKNSYEQYF
TRBV7-9,TRBD2,TRBJ2-7,CASSFARASGRGSYEQYF
TRBV7-2,TRBD2,TRBJ2-7,CASSLVAGQYEQYF
TRBV12-3/TRBV12-4,-,TRBJ2-7,CASSFGRPYEQYF
TRBV5-1,-,TRBJ2-2,CASSHRANTGELFF
TRBV27,TRBD2,TRBJ2-1,CASSPTTSGRAHEQFF
TRBV30,TRBD1,TRBJ1-2,CAWSQTLGQAPNFYGYTF
TRBV5-1,-,TRBJ2-3,CASSLQFTDTQYF
TRBV30,TRBD1,TRBJ2-7,CAWDRGFEQYF
TRBV3-1/TRBV3-2,TRBD2,TRBJ2-7,CASSQDLLAGVYEQYF
TRBV4-1,-,TRBJ2-4,CASSQVSMEHSRNIQYF
TRBV13,TRBD1,TRBJ2-7,CASSENRGAYEQYF
TRBV18,-,TRBJ2-7,CASSPFRDSSYEQYF
TRBV7-2,TRBD1,TRBJ2-7,CASSPYGQGISYEQYF
TRBV7-2,TRBD2,TRBJ2-1,CASSSAGVASYNEQFF
TRBV5-1,-,TRBJ1-2,CASSPGPTGPPNGYTF
TRBV20-1,-,TRBJ1-5,CSASQGDSNQPQHF
TRBV7-7,-,TRBJ2-2,CASSSSGFGELFF
TRBV27,-,TRBJ1-2,CARSSRGGARGYTF
TRBV7-9,-,TRBJ1-2,CASSPPRAVGYTF
TRBV6-5,TRBD2,TRBJ2-2,CASSSAGGPVGELFF
TRBV7-9,-,TRBJ2-2,CASSPSRRGGGTGELFF
TRBV4-1,-,TRBJ2-3,CASSQVLPTDTQYF
TRBV9,-,TRBJ2-1,CASSKTMGSPTNEQFF
TRBV2,-,TRBJ2-7,CASTPRQGSYEQYF
TRBV6-5,-,TRBJ1-5,CASSYSQEGQPQHF
TRBV2,-,TRBJ1-1,CASSVAGPTEAFF
TRBV27,-,TRBJ2-5,CASSLSIGGETQYF
TRBV7-3,-,TRBJ2-5,CASSFYPGETQYF
TRBV11-2,TRBD2,TRBJ2-7,CASSEGLASYEQYF
TRBV6-5,-,TRBJ1-3,CASSYYGGPGNTIYF
TRBV5-6,-,TRBJ2-2,CASSLGVGELFF
TRBV5-6,-,TRBJ1-3,CASSRGVSGNTIYF
TRBV27,TRBD2,TRBJ2-3,CASSPREGAGGVDTQYF
TRBV7-3,TRBD2,TRBJ2-1,CASSWGGNEQFF